This TCR beta chain emerged from a study of T cells in Graves' hyperthyroidism and ophthalmopathy. Clinical symptoms, serum thyroxine and TRAb, thyroid ultrasound and orbital computed tomography together formed the diagnostic basis. The V end was cut by 6 bases, the J end by 0 bases, with 19 bases between. Germline V CDR1 and CDR2: MNHEY, SMNVEV (reference sequence). This CDR3 region has 17 residues. The investigators amplified TCR beta CDR3 regions from RNA transcripts. Primed by the HTBI set, a first-round RT-PCR was run on the TCR CDR3. One entry per CDR3 protein, called by TCRdb with MiXCR from the multiplex PCR reads. Of under 400,000 distinct CDR3 sequences in the sample, just under 25% are singletons; the top ten hold less than 75%.

The specimen was blood. This chain uses TRBV27 with TRBJ2-3; D not resolved. This TCR came from a man aged 50 to 59 with Graves' hyperthyroidism. CDR3 protein: CASSVGLVGGSTDTQYF. CDR3 nucleotides: TGTGCCAGCAGCGTAGGCCTTGTCGGCGGTAGCACAGATACGCAGTATTTT.